This T cell receptor beta chain derives from a study of T cells after yellow fever vaccination. In this sample, this clonotype turned up a few times. The V gene end was trimmed by 6 bases and the J gene end by 4 bases; junction bases not matched to a gene: 6. The germline gives CDR1 MDHEN, CDR2 SYDVKM. This CDR3 region has 15 residues. A process of 5'RACE template switching, which added a universal primer site and UMIs, was used to make TCR cDNA. MiXCR was run by TCRdb on the 5' RACE reads, yielding one entry per CDR3 protein. The sample yields 510,000 or so distinct CDR3 sequences, less than 20% seen once.

The receptor was derived from a man aged 30-40 years who received the YFV17D yellow fever vaccine. The chain employs TRBV28 and TRBJ2-1; 10 bases are shared with TRBD2. Sequences were derived from PBMCs, sampled 15 days after the yellow fever booster vaccination. CDR3 sequence: CASREGLAAYNEQFF. The CDR3 coding sequence is TGTGCCAGCAGGGAAGGACTAGCGGCTTACAATGAGCAGTTCTTC.